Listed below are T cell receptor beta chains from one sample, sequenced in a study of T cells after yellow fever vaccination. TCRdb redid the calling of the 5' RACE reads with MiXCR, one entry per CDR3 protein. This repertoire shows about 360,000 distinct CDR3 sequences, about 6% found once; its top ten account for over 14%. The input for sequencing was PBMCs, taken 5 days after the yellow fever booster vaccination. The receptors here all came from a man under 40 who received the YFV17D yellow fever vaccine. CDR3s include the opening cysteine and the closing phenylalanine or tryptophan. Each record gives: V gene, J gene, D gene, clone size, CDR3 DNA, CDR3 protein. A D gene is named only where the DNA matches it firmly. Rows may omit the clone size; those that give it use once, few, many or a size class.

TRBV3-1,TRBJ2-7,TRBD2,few,TGTGCCAGCAGCCCGAGGGGGGCAAGCGGGAGTTTTCACTACGAGCAGTACTTC,CASSPRGASGSFHYEQYF
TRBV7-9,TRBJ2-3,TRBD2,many,TGTGCCAGCAGCCTAAAACCGGGACTAGCGGCAGATACGCAGTATTTT,CASSLKPGLAADTQYF
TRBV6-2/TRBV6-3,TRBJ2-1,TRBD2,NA,TGTGCCAGCACCCACGGGGTAGCGGGGAATGAGCAGTTCTTC,CASTHGVAGNEQFF
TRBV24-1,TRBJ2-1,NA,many,TGTGCCACCATGGGCCCATCTCCCAATGAGCAGTTCTTC,CATMGPSPNEQFF
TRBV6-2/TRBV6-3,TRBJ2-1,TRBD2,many,TGTGCCAGCTCGGGACTAGCGGGAGGGTGGTCCTACAATGAGCAGTTCTTC,CASSGLAGGWSYNEQFF
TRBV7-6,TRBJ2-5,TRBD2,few,TGTGCCAGCAGCTTAGTCGGGACTAGCGGGAGGGCCACGGGGAAGACCCAGTACTTC,CASSLVGTSGRATGKTQYF
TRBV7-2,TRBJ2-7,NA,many,TGTGCCAGCAGCTTGCAGCGGGAGCAGTACTTC,CASSLQREQYF
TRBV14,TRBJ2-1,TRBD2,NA,TGTGCCAGCAGCTCACTAGGGACTAGGACCCTCAATGAGCAGTTCTTC,CASSSLGTRTLNEQFF
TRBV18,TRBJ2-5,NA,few,TGTGCCAGCTCACCATCCAACAGGAGGCGCCAAGAGACCCAGTACTTC,CASSPSNRRRQETQYF
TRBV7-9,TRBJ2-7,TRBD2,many,TGTGCCAGCAGCCCGCCGGCGGGGGTCTACGAGCAGTACTTC,CASSPPAGVYEQYF
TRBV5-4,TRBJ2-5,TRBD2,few,TGTGCCAGCAGCCCTGAGGGGACTAGCGGGAGGTCGCAGACCCAGTACTTC,CASSPEGTSGRSQTQYF
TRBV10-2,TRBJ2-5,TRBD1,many,TGCGCCAGCAGAAACAGGGGGCTTGACCTCCAAGAGACCCAGTACTTC,CASRNRGLDLQETQYF
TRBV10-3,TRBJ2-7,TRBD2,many,TGTGCCACCACGGGAGCTAGCGGGAACTACGAGCAGTACTTC,CATTGASGNYEQYF
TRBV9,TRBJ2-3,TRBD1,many,TGTGCCAGCAGCCGCACACTTCCCGGGACAGGGGGCGCCGCAGATACGCAGTATTTT,CASSRTLPGTGGAADTQYF
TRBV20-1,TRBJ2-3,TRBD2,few,TGCAGTGCTAGAGGGCTAGCGGGAGTGGGGTCTAGCACAGATACGCAGTATTTT,CSARGLAGVGSSTDTQYF
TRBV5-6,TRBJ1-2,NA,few,TGTGCCAGCAGTCGAAGGGGTGGCTATGGCTACACCTTC,CASSRRGGYGYTF
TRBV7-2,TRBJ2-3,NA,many,TGTGCCAGCAGCCAACAATGGGCAGATACGCAGTATTTT,CASSQQWADTQYF